This T cell receptor (beta chain) was captured by sequencing in a study of cytomegalovirus exposure and HLA in healthy donors. V was shortened by 4 bases and J by 2 bases, with 12 bases between the two germline ends. CDR1 is SGHTA, CDR2 FQGNSA, per germline. The CDR3 is 15 amino acids. Amplification used 60 Vbeta primers and 13 Jbeta primers. The assay was immunoSEQ multiplex PCR, and TCRdb's table has in-frame clones only and misses some. The repertoire holds 180,000 or so clones, with 55% to 75% as singletons. The rearrangement uses TRBV7-2 and TRBJ1-5; weak D call: TRBD1 (6 bases). The receptor was isolated from a human donor in good health. The source material was PBMCs. In nucleotides, the CDR3 is TGTGCCAGCAGCTGGGGGGGGCGTGGCAATCAGCCCCAGCATTTT. It encodes CASSWGGRGNQPQHF.